This T cell receptor beta chain comes out of a study of T cell changes during pregnancy in multiple sclerosis. CDR1 is SGHAT and CDR2 is FQNNGV in the germline V gene. The CDR3 totals 15 residues. The ends lost 0 bases at V and 14 bases at J; junction bases unmatched: 13. Assay: immunoSEQ multiplex PCR; the TCRdb copy retains only in-frame clones and omits some. The sample carries approximately 100,000 clones, roughly 94% recorded once. The chain has TRBV11-2 and TRBJ2-1, with TRBD2 matching over 7 bases. The TCR was taken from a female donor in good health, enrolled as a control in a pregnancy study. The sequences come from peripheral blood, collected after pregnancy. For the CDR3, the DNA is TGTGCCAGCAGCTTAGAGGCCGCGGGAGAGAGTCAAAAGTTCTTC. Its protein product is CASSLEAAGESQKFF.